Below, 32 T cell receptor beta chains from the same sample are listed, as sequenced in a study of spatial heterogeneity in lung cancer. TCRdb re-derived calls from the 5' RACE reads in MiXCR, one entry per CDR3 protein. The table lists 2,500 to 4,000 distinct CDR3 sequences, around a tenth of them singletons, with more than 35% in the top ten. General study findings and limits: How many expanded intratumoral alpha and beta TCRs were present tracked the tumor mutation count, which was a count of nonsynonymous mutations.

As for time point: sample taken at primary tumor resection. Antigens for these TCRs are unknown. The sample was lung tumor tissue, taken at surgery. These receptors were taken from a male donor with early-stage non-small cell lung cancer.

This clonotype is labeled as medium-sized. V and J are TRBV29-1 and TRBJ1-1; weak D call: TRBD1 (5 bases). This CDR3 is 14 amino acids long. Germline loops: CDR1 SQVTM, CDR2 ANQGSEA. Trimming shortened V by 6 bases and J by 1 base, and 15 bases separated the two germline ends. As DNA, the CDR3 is TGCAGCGTCGTCCCGACTGGGGGGAACACTGAAGCTTTCTTT. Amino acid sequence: CSVVPTGGNTEAFF.

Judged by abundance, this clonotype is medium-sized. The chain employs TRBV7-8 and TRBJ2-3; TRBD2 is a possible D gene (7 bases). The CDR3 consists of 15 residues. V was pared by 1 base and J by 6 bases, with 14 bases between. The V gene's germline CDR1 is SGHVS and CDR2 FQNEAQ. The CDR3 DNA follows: TGTGCCAGCAGCTTAGGCACCGGGGGGCCCGATACGCAGTATTTT. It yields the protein CASSLGTGGPDTQYF.

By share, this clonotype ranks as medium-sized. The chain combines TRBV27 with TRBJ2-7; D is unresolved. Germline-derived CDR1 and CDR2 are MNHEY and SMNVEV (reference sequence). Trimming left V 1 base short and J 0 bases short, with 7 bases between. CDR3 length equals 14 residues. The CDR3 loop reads CASSLYGGSYEQYF. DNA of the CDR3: TGTGCCAGCAGTTTATATGGCGGCTCCTACGAGCAGTACTTC.

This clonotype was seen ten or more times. CDR3: CASSLVGHSNQPQHF. The CDR3 nucleotides are TGTGCCAGCAGCTTAGTGGGACATAGCAATCAGCCCCAGCATTTT. The chain has TRBV7-2 and TRBJ1-5, with D perhaps TRBD1 (6 bases). The V and J ends lost 1 base and 0 bases respectively, with 7 bases between them. This CDR3 has 15 residues. The germline gives CDR1 SGHTA, CDR2 FQGNSA.

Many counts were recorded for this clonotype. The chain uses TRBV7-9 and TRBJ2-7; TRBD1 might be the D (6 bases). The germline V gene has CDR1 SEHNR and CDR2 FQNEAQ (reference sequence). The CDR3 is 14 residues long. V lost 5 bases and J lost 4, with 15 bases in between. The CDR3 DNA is TGTGCCAGCAGCCTACAGGGATTTTCGTACGAGCAGTACTTC. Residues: CASSLQGFSYEQYF. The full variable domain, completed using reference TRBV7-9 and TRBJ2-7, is DTGVSQNPRHKITKRGQNVTFRCDPISEHNRLYWYRQTLGQGPEFLTYFQNEAQLEKSRLLSDRFSAERPKGSFSTLEIQRTEQGDSAMYLCASSLQGFSYEQYFGPGTRLTVT.

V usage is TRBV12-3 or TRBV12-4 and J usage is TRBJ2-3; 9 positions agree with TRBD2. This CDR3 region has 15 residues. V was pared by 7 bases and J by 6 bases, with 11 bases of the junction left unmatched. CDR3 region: CASILLAGAGDTQYF. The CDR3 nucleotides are TGTGCCAGCATCTTATTAGCGGGAGCGGGTGATACGCAGTATTTT.

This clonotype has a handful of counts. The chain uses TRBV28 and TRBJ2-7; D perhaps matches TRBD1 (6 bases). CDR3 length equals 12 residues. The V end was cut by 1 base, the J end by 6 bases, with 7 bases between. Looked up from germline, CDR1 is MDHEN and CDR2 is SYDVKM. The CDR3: CASSLSGVEQYF. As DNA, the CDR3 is TGTGCCAGCAGTTTATCAGGGGTCGAGCAGTACTTC.

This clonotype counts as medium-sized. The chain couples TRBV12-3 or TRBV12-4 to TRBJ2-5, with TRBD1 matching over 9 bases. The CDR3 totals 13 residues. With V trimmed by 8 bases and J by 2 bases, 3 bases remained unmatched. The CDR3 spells CASGDRVQETQYF. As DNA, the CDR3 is TGTGCCAGCGGGGACAGGGTACAAGAGACCCAGTACTTC.

The CDR3 protein is CASSLGAEQFF. CDR3 bases: TGTGCCAGCAGCTTAGGGGCTGAGCAGTTCTTC. This chain connects TRBV11-2 to TRBJ2-1; D unresolved. V lost 1 base, J lost 9 bases, and 4 bases lay in between. The CDR3 spans 11 residues. Germline CDR1 is SGHAT and CDR2 is FQNNGV.

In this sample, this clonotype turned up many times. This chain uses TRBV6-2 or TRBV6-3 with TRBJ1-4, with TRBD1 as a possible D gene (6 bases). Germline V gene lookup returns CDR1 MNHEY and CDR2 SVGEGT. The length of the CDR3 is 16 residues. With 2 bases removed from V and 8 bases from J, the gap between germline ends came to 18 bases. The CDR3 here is CASSYETGRFKEKLFF. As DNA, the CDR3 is TGTGCCAGCAGTTACGAAACAGGGAGGTTCAAGGAAAAACTGTTTTTT.

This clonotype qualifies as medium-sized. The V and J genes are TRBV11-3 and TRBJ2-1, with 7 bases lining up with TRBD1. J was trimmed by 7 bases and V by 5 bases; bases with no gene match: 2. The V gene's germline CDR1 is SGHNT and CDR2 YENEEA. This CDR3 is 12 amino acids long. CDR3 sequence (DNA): TGTGCCAGCAGCCCGGGACAGAATGAGCAGTTCTTC. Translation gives CASSPGQNEQFF.

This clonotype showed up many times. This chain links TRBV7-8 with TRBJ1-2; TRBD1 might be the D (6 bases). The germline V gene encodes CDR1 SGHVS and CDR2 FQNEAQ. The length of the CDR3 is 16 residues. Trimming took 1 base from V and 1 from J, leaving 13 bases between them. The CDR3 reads CASSLGTALLNYGYTF. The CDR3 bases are TGTGCCAGCAGCTTAGGGACAGCGCTACTTAACTATGGCTACACCTTC.

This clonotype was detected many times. DNA of the CDR3: TGTGCCAGCATTCCGGGGGGACCCGCCAATGAGCAGTTCTTC. Translating it yields CASIPGGPANEQFF. V and J are TRBV6-2 or TRBV6-3 and TRBJ2-1; 7 nucleotides match TRBD2. After removal of 7 bases from V and 6 bases from J, the junction contained 9 bases not matched to a gene. The CDR3 has 14 amino acids. Germline V lookup: CDR1 MNHEY, CDR2 SVGEGT.

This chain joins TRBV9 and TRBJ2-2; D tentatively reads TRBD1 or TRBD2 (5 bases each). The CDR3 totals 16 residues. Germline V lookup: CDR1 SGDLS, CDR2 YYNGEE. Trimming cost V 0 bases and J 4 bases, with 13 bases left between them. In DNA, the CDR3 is TGTGCCAGCAGCGTAGGGGGGTCGGCGACCACCGGGGAGCTGTTTTTT. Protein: CASSVGGSATTGELFF.

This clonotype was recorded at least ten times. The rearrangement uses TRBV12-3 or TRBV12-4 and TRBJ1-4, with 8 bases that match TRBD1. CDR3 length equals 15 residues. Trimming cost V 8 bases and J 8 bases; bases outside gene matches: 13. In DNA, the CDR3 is TGTGCCAGCGGGGTCCAGGGGGCGTTTAGGGAAAAACTGTTTTTT. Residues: CASGVQGAFREKLFF.

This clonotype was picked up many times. The CDR3 nucleotides are TGTGCCAGCAGCTTAGACTTTGCGGGTGAGCAGTTCTTC. Translated: CASSLDFAGEQFF. The J gene is TRBJ2-1, the V gene TRBV7-9; a possible D gene is TRBD2 (5 bases). Germline CDR1 and CDR2: SEHNR and FQNEAQ (reference sequence). Trimming took 1 base from V and 9 from J, leaving 10 bases between them. The CDR3 extends over 13 amino acids.

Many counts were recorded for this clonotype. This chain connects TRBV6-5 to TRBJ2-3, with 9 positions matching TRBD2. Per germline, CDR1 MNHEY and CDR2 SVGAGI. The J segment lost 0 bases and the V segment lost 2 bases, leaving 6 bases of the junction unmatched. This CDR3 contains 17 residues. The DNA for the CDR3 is TGTGCCAGCAGTTACGGACGCGGGGGGGCGAGCACAGATACGCAGTATTTT. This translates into CASSYGRGGASTDTQYF.

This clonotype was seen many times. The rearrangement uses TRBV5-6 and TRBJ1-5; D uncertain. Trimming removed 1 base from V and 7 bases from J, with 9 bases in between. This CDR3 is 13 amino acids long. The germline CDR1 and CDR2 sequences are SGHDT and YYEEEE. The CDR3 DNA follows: TGTGCCAGCAGCTTGTCCCCGGGCCAGCCCCAGCATTTT. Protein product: CASSLSPGQPQHF.

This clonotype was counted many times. Here the CDR3 reads CASSSNRQGTYYGYTF. The CDR3 nucleotides read TGTGCCAGCAGTTCCAACCGACAGGGGACCTACTATGGCTACACCTTC. The genes are TRBV27 and TRBJ1-2, with 8 bases matching TRBD1. Per germline, CDR1 MNHEY and CDR2 SMNVEV (reference sequence). The V gene end was trimmed by 4 bases and the J gene end by 3 bases; junction bases not matched to a gene: 10. The CDR3 has 16 residues.

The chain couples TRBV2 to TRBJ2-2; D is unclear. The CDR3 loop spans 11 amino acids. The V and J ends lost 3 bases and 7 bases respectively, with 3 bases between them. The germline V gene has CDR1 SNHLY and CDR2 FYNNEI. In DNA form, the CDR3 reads TGTGCCAGCAGTGACCGCGGGGAGCTGTTTTTT. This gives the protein CASSDRGELFF.

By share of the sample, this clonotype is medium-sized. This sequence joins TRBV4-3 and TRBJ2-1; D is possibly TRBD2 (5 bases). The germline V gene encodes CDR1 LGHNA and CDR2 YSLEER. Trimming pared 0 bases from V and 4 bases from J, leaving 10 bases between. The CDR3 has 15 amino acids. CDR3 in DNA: TGCGCCAGCAGCCAAGACGGGAATAGGTACAATGAGCAGTTCTTC. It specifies CASSQDGNRYNEQFF.

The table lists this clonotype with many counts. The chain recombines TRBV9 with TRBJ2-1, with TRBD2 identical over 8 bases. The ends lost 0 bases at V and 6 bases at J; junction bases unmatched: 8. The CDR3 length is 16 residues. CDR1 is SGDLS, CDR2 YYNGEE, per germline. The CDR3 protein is CASSVDPGLVGNEQFF. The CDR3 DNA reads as TGTGCCAGCAGCGTAGATCCGGGACTAGTCGGCAATGAGCAGTTCTTC.

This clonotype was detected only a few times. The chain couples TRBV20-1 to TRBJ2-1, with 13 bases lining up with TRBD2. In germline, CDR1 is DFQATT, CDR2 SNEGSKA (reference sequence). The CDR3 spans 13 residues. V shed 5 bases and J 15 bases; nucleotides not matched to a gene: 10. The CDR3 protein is CSAGGLAGDLRFF. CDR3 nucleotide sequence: TGCAGTGCTGGAGGACTAGCGGGAGACTTACGGTTCTTC.

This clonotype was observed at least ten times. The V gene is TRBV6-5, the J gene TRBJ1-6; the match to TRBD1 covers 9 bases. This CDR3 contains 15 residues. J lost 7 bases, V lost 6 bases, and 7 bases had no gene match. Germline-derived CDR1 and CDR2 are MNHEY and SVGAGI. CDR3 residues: CASSNRGPGNSPLHF. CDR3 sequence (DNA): TGTGCCAGCAGCAACAGGGGGCCTGGGAATTCACCCCTCCACTTT.

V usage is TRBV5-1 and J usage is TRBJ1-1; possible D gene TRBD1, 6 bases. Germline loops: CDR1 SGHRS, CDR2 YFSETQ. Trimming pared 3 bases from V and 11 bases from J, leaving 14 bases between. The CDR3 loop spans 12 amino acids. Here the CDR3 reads CASSWNRDIAFF. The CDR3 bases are TGCGCCAGCAGCTGGAACCGGGACATCGCTTTCTTT.

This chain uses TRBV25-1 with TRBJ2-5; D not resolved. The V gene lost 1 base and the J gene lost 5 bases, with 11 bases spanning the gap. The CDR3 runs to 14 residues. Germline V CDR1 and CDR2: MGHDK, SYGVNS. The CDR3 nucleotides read TGTGCCAGCAGTGAATGGGCCCGAACGGAGACCCAGTACTTC. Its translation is CASSEWARTETQYF.

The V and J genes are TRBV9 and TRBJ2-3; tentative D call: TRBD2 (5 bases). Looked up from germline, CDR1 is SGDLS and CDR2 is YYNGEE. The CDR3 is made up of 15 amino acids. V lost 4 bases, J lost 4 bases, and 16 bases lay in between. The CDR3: CASSLTTSPPDTQYF. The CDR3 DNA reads TGTGCCAGCAGCCTAACAACTAGTCCCCCAGATACGCAGTATTTT.

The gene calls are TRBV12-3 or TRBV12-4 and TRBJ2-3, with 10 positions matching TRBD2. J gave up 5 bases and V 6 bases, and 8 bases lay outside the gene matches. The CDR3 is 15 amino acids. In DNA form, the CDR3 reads TGTGCCAGCAGAGGGCTAGCGGGGGCAGGAGATACGCAGTATTTT. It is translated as CASRGLAGAGDTQYF.

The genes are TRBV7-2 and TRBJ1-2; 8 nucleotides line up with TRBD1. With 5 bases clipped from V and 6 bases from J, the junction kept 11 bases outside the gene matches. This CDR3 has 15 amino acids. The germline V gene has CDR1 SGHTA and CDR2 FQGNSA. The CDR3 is CASSMPAGTGHGYTF. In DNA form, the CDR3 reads TGTGCCAGCAGCATGCCCGCCGGGACAGGACATGGCTACACCTTC.

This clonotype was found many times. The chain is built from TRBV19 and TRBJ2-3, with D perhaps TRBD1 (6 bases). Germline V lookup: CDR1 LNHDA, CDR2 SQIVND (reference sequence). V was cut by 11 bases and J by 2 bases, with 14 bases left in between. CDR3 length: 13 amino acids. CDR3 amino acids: CAVKTGTTDTQYF. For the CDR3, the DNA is TGTGCCGTTAAAACAGGGACCACAGATACGCAGTATTTT.

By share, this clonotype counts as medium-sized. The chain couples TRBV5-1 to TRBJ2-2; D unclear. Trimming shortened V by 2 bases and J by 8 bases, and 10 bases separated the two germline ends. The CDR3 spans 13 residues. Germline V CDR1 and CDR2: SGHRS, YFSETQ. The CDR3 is CASSFIVTGELFF. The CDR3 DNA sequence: TGCGCCAGCAGCTTTATTGTGACTGGGGAGCTGTTTTTT.

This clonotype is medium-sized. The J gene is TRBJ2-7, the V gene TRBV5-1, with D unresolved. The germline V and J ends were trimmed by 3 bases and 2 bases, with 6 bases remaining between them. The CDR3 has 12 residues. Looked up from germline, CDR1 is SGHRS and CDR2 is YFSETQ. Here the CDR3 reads CASSYDTYEQYF. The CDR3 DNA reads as TGCGCCAGCAGCTACGATACCTACGAGCAGTACTTC.